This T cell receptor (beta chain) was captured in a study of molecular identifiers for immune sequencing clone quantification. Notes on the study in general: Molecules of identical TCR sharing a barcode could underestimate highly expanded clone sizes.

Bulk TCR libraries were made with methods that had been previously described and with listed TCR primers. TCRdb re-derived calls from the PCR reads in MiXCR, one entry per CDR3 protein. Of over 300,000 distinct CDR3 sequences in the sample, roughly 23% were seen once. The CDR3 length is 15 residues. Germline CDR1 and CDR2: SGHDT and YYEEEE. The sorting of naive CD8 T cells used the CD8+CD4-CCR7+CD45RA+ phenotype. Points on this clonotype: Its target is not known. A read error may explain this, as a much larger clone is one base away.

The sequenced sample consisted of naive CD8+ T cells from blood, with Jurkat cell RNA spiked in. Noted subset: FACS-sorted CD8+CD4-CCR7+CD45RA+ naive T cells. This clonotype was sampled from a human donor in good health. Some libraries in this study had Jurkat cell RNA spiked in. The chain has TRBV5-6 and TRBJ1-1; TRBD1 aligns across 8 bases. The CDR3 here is CTSSLVQGAETEAFF. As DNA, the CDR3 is TGTACCAGCAGCTTAGTTCAGGGGGCAGAGACTGAAGCTTTCTTT.